The 2 T cell receptor beta chains given below trace back to one sample, sequenced in a study of shared clonotypes between healthy human individuals. Profiling relied on immunoSEQ multiplex PCR, and the TCRdb table lists in-frame clones only, not all of them. The sample includes about 680,000 clones, about 90% of them seen just once. Naive CD8 populations comprised CD45RO-negative cells positively selected for CCR7, excluding terminally differentiated effector memory CD45RA+ cells. The sample was naive CD8+ T cells sorted from blood. The receptors originated from a man aged 25 to 40 in good health.

DNA of the CDR3: TGTGCCAGCAGTTTCCAGGAATATGGCTACGAGCAGTACTTC. Translation gives CASSFQEYGYEQYF. The J gene is TRBJ2-7, the V gene TRBV6-6; D gene uncertain. V was cut by 4 bases and J by 3 bases, with 13 bases left in between. The CDR3 is made up of 14 amino acids. Looked up from germline, CDR1 is MNHNY and CDR2 is SVGAGI (reference sequence).

The J gene is TRBJ2-7, the V gene TRBV11-2; possible D gene TRBD1, 5 bases. Germline CDR1 is SGHAT and CDR2 is FQNNGV. The CDR3 runs 14 residues. The ends were cut back, 5 bases at V and 3 bases at J, with 14 bases in the middle. The CDR3 loop reads CASSPRPDSYEQYF. In DNA, the CDR3 is TGTGCCAGCAGCCCCCGCCCTGACAGCTACGAGCAGTACTTC.